This T cell receptor beta chain was captured by sequencing in a study of T cell responses to AZD1222 COVID-19 vaccine. Here immunoSEQ multiplex PCR was the method, and the copy in TCRdb shows in-frame clones only, minus some. The repertoire holds approximately 100,000 clones, with around 93% as singletons. CDR1 and CDR2 (germline): LGHDT, YNNKEL (reference sequence). The CDR3 contains 12 residues. V was trimmed by 2 bases and J by 11 bases, leaving 9 bases between them. The chain joins TRBV3-1 (or the pseudogene TRBV3-2) to TRBJ1-4; D not resolved. This TCR derives from an adult in good health. The sample was peripheral blood, taken on day 0 of AZD1222 vaccination. In DNA, the CDR3 is TGTGCCAGCAGCCAACGTACAGAGAAACTGTTTTTT. Translation gives CASSQRTEKLFF.